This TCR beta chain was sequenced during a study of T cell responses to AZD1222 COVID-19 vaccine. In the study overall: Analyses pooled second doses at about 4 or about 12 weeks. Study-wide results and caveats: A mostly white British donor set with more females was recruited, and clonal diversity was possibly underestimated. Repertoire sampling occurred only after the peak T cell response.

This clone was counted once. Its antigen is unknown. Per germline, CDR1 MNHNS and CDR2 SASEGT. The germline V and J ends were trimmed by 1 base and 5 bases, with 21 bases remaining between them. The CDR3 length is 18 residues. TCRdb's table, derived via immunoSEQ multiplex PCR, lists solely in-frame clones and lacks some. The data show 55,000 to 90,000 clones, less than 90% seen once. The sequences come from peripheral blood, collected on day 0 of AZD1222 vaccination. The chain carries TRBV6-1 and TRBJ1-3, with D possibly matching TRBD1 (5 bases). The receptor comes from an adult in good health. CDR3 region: CASSEELGGRVIRNTIYF. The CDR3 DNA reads TGTGCCAGCAGTGAAGAATTGGGTGGCAGGGTGATTCGAAACACCATATATTTT.